This TCR beta chain is drawn from a study of blood T cell repertoires in COVID-19. Study overall: Material from acute and convalescent COVID-19 was sourced from the United States, Italy and Spain. PBMCs, B-cell-depleted T cells, or T cells provided the cDNA or gDNA that made up the material.

Original processing notes: Amplification from reference gene primers served as the basis for estimated nucleated cell counts. Libraries were prepared by immunoSEQ multiplex PCR; TCRdb keeps only in-frame clonotypes and omits some of them. That table gives V, J and clone size, and the DNA gave D and trimming. The data contain about 500,000 clones, approximately 89% of them singletons. The CDR3 sequence is 15 residues long. J gave up 5 bases and V 2 bases, and 3 bases lay outside the gene matches. Germline CDR1 is SNHLY and CDR2 is FYNNEI. The rearrangement joins TRBV2 to TRBJ2-3, with 11 bases fitting TRBD2. The sample comprised peripheral blood. This receptor was obtained from a man in his late teens or twenties with COVID-19, enrolled during active disease. The CDR3 DNA reads as TGTGCCAGCAGTGAACTAGCGGGGGGTGGAGATACGCAGTATTTT. Amino acids: CASSELAGGGDTQYF.